Included here is one TCR beta chain sequence, with context. The data were obtained in a study of blood T cell repertoires in COVID-19. Study context: The samples span acute and convalescent COVID-19 from the United States, Italy and Spain. PBMCs, B-cell-depleted T cells, or T cells provided the cDNA or gDNA that made up the material.

The germline gives CDR1 GTSNPN, CDR2 SVGIG (reference sequence). V lost 4 bases and J lost 3, with 13 bases in between. The CDR3 runs to 13 residues. Authors' data handling: Estimates of nucleated cell counts were drawn from the amplification of reference gene primers. Clones were sequenced by immunoSEQ multiplex PCR, and TCRdb holds only the in-frame ones, with some missing. The DNA was the basis for D and trimming; V, J and clone size are from that table. The data show 130,000 or so clones, with 80% to 90% seen just once and over 9.5% held by the top ten. Sequencing input: peripheral blood. This chain connects TRBV30 to TRBJ2-7, with D perhaps TRBD1 (5 bases). The sequence was obtained from a man aged 55 to 70 with active or convalescent COVID-19. CDR3 region: CAWNVGQGYEQYF. In DNA, the CDR3 is TGTGCCTGGAACGTCGGCCAGGGCTACGAGCAGTACTTC. The whole variable domain, remainder taken from reference TRBV30 and TRBJ2-7, is SQTIHQWPATLVQPVGSPLSLECTVEGTSNPNLYWYRQAAGRGLQLLFYSVGIGQISSEVPQNLSASRPQDRQFILSSKKLLLSDSGFYLCAWNVGQGYEQYFGPGTRLTVT.